This TCR beta chain comes out of a study of blood T cells in healthy people across ages. Study-level findings and limits: Leaving the PBMCs unsorted stopped any conclusive comparison of naive versus antigen-experienced cells. A strong correlation was seen between TCR beta diversity and naive T cell percentage.

A second PCR of 7 to 11 cycles used a sample-barcoded 5' primer and a J-beta primer mix. TCRdb re-called the 5' RACE reads through MiXCR, storing one row per CDR3 protein. Of around 1.1 million distinct CDR3 sequences in the sample, around two fifths are singletons; the top ten hold about 12%. With respect to this clonotype: Its antigen is not known.

Healthy Caucasians from Russia aged roughly 6 to 90 served as donors. Per individual sample, total RNA of at least 6 micrograms was extracted. The receptor was isolated from a man aged 18 to 29 in good health. The sequencing sample was made of blood.

CDR3 sequence: CAIKVSDTQYF. DNA of the CDR3: TGTGCCATCAAGGTGTCGGATACGCAGTATTTT. The V and J genes are TRBV10-3 and TRBJ2-3; unclear D gene. The CDR3 spans 11 residues. Germline V lookup: CDR1 ENHRY, CDR2 SYGVKD. Trimming took off 7 bases at V and 6 bases at J, with 8 bases between the two ends.